These T cell receptor beta chains were read from a single sample in a study of blood T cell repertoires in COVID-19. The method was immunoSEQ multiplex PCR; TCRdb's version includes in-frame clones alone and lacks a portion of them. This table holds about 130,000 clones, approximately 85% found once. The specimen sequenced was peripheral blood. These receptors were taken from a human donor in a cohort sampled during active COVID-19. Both conserved end residues are part of each CDR3. A D gene is named only where the DNA matches it firmly. Clone size is shown for a subset of rows, as once, few, many or a class of expanded clone.

size: -; D: -; V: TRBV19; length: 15; J: TRBJ1-3; DNA: TGTGCCAGTAGCTGGGACTCAAGCTCTGGAAACACCATATATTTT; CDR3: CASSWDSSSGNTIYF
size: -; D: -; V: TRBV30; length: 15; J: TRBJ1-4; DNA: TGTGCCTGGAGTGTACGGAGGGGCAATAATGAAAAACTGTTTTTT; CDR3: CAWSVRRGNNEKLFF
size: -; D: TRBD1; V: TRBV11-2; length: 15; J: TRBJ1-6; DNA: TGTGCCAGCAGCAGCCGGGACAGTTATAATTCACCCCTCCACTTT; CDR3: CASSSRDSYNSPLHF
size: -; D: TRBD1; V: TRBV18; length: 15; J: TRBJ1-4; DNA: TGTGCCAGCTCACCAAACAGGGGAACTAATGAAAAACTGTTTTTT; CDR3: CASSPNRGTNEKLFF
size: -; D: TRBD1; V: TRBV3-1/TRBV3-2; length: 12; J: TRBJ2-7; DNA: TGTGCCAGCAGCCAACGACAGGGGTGGCAGTACTTC; CDR3: CASSQRQGWQYF
size: once; D: -; V: TRBV14; length: 13; J: TRBJ2-7; DNA: TGTGCCAGCAGCCAATTACGGTCCTACGAGCAGTACTTC; CDR3: CASSQLRSYEQYF
size: -; D: -; V: TRBV6-6; length: 12; J: TRBJ2-2; DNA: TGTGCCAGCAGCCCTAACACCGGGGAGCTGTTTTTT; CDR3: CASSPNTGELFF
size: -; D: -; V: TRBV18; length: 14; J: TRBJ1-1; DNA: TGTGCCAGCTCACCACCTTTCGCACAGAATGAAGCTTTCTTT; CDR3: CASSPPFAQNEAFF
size: once; D: TRBD2; V: TRBV5-5; length: 16; J: TRBJ2-1; DNA: TGTGCCAGCAGCTTGCTGGCGGGGGGGACCTACAATGAGCAGTTCTTC; CDR3: CASSLLAGGTYNEQFF
size: -; D: TRBD1; V: TRBV19; length: 15; J: TRBJ2-7; DNA: TGTGCCAGTAAACAGGGGGCGCAGGGGTCCTACGAGCAGTACTTC; CDR3: CASKQGAQGSYEQYF
size: -; D: TRBD1; V: TRBV12-5; length: 14; J: TRBJ1-1; DNA: TGTGCTAGTGCCCTAGACAGGGGGTACACCGGAGCTTTCTTT; CDR3: CASALDRGYTGAFF
size: -; D: -; V: TRBV7-8; length: 13; J: TRBJ2-5; DNA: TGTGCCAGCAGCCCTAACGGGGGAGAGACCCAGTACTTC; CDR3: CASSPNGGETQYF
size: -; D: -; V: TRBV5-4; length: 18; J: TRBJ2-3; DNA: TGTGCCAGCAGCCCCCGTCGTAGGAGGAGGGAAGACACAGATACGCAGTATTTT; CDR3: CASSPRRRRREDTDTQYF
size: few; D: -; V: TRBV4-1; length: 14; J: TRBJ1-3; DNA: TGCGCCAGCAGCCAACAGGGGCTCTGGAACACCATATATTTT; CDR3: CASSQQGLWNTIYF
size: -; D: -; V: TRBV2; length: 15; J: TRBJ2-1; DNA: TGTGCCAGCAGTGAAGAGGGCAGGGGCTACAATGAGCAGTTCTTC; CDR3: CASSEEGRGYNEQFF
size: -; D: -; V: TRBV27; length: 13; J: TRBJ2-7; DNA: TGTGCCAGCAGTATGGACAGTACCTACGAGCAGTACTTC; CDR3: CASSMDSTYEQYF
size: -; D: -; V: TRBV5-1; length: 15; J: TRBJ2-5; DNA: TGCGCCAGCAGCTTGGGTGGGGTCCCGGGGGAGACCCAGTACTTC; CDR3: CASSLGGVPGETQYF
size: -; D: TRBD1; V: TRBV29-1; length: 14; J: TRBJ1-4; DNA: TGCAGCGTTACTGGACAGGGACATAATGAAAAACTGTTTTTT; CDR3: CSVTGQGHNEKLFF
size: -; D: TRBD2; V: TRBV12-3/TRBV12-4; length: 12; J: TRBJ2-5; DNA: TGTGCCAGCCGGGGGGGGGACGAGACCCAGTACTTC; CDR3: CASRGGDETQYF
size: -; D: TRBD2; V: TRBV4-1; length: 16; J: TRBJ2-7; DNA: TGCGCCAGCAGCCGGACACAGGGTAGCGGGACCTACGAGCAGTACTTC; CDR3: CASSRTQGSGTYEQYF
size: -; D: TRBD2; V: TRBV11-1; length: 16; J: TRBJ2-3; DNA: TGTGCCAGCAGCTTAGAGGGACTAGCGGGCACAGATACGCAGTATTTT; CDR3: CASSLEGLAGTDTQYF
size: -; D: -; V: TRBV9; length: 15; J: TRBJ1-1; DNA: TGTGCCAGCAGCGTAGCTCCATCCGGGGACACTGAAGCTTTCTTT; CDR3: CASSVAPSGDTEAFF
size: -; D: TRBD1; V: TRBV11-2; length: 15; J: TRBJ2-7; DNA: TGTGCCAGCAGCTCCCCCCGACAGGGGGCCTACGAGCAGTACTTC; CDR3: CASSSPRQGAYEQYF
size: -; D: -; V: TRBV5-5; length: 14; J: TRBJ2-3; DNA: TGTGCCAGCAGCTCTCGACAGAACACAGATACGCAGTATTTT; CDR3: CASSSRQNTDTQYF
size: -; D: TRBD1; V: TRBV2; length: 14; J: TRBJ1-2; DNA: TGTGCCAGCAGCCAGGGGGCCTCCATCTATGGCTACACCTTC; CDR3: CASSQGASIYGYTF
size: -; D: -; V: TRBV5-5; length: 16; J: TRBJ1-5; DNA: TGTGCCAGCAGCTTGCAAGGGGTGGATAGCAATCAGCCCCAGCATTTT; CDR3: CASSLQGVDSNQPQHF
size: once; D: TRBD2; V: TRBV3-1/TRBV3-2; length: 16; J: TRBJ2-7; DNA: TGTGCCAGCAGCCAAGGACTAGCGGGGGGACTTGGGGAGCAGTACTTC; CDR3: CASSQGLAGGLGEQYF
size: -; D: TRBD2; V: TRBV4-2; length: 19; J: TRBJ2-5; DNA: TGTGCCAGCAGCCTACATCAAATAGCGGGGGGAGAAGTTGGGGAGACCCAGTACTTC; CDR3: CASSLHQIAGGEVGETQYF
size: -; D: -; V: TRBV6-5; length: 14; J: TRBJ2-2; DNA: TGTGCCAGCACTCCCAACCGGGCGGGGGGGGAGCTGTTTTTT; CDR3: CASTPNRAGGELFF
size: -; D: TRBD2; V: TRBV2; length: 17; J: TRBJ2-7; DNA: TGTGCCAGCAGTGGGCGGACTAGCGGGGGGGGCGCCTACGAGCAGTACTTC; CDR3: CASSGRTSGGGAYEQYF
size: -; D: -; V: TRBV9; length: 15; J: TRBJ1-6; DNA: TGTGCCAGCAGCGTAGAAGCGGGGGGTAATTCACCCCTCCACTTT; CDR3: CASSVEAGGNSPLHF
size: -; D: -; V: TRBV2; length: 15; J: TRBJ1-1; DNA: TGTGCCAGCAGTGATGGTAGTGGCGGCAACACTGAAGCTTTCTTT; CDR3: CASSDGSGGNTEAFF
size: -; D: -; V: TRBV6-5; length: 15; J: TRBJ1-5; DNA: TGTGCCAGCAGGGGGGGGCCCCATAGCAATCAGCCCCAGCATTTT; CDR3: CASRGGPHSNQPQHF
size: few; D: TRBD1; V: TRBV29-1; length: 15; J: TRBJ2-2; DNA: TGCAGCGCCCGCGAGGCAGGGGGCTCGGGCGGGGAGCTGTTTTTT; CDR3: CSAREAGGSGGELFF
size: -; D: -; V: TRBV5-6; length: 12; J: TRBJ2-1; DNA: TGTGCCAGCACCATTTCCGATACAGACCAGTTCTTC; CDR3: CASTISDTDQFF
size: few; D: -; V: TRBV6-5; length: 15; J: TRBJ1-1; DNA: TGTGCCAGCAGTCTCGATTCGCCGGGATCCTTCGAAGCTTTCTTT; CDR3: CASSLDSPGSFEAFF
size: -; D: TRBD2; V: TRBV11-3; length: 17; J: TRBJ2-3; DNA: TGTGCCAGCAGCTTAGGACCCAGCGGGGGGATCGTCGGTACGCAGTATTTT; CDR3: CASSLGPSGGIVGTQYF
size: few; D: TRBD1; V: TRBV6-2/TRBV6-3; length: 15; J: TRBJ2-7; DNA: TGTGCCAGCAGTTTCTCCGGGACAGGGCGCTACGAGCAGTACTTC; CDR3: CASSFSGTGRYEQYF
size: once; D: -; V: TRBV30; length: 16; J: TRBJ1-2; DNA: TGTGCCTGGAAAAGGATAGTGACTCCGACAGCCGATGGCTACACCTTC; CDR3: CAWKRIVTPTADGYTF